These 17 T cell receptor beta chains were all obtained from the same sample, sequenced in a study of T cells after yellow fever vaccination. TCRdb recomputed calls from the 5' RACE reads with MiXCR, one row per CDR3 protein. The data show about 580,000 distinct CDR3 sequences, with roughly a sixth seen just once and around 16% held by the top ten. The material was PBMCs, obtained roughly 5 days after the first yellow fever vaccination. These receptors were taken from a man younger than 35 who received the YFV17D yellow fever vaccine.

This chain uses TRBV7-9 with TRBJ2-7; TRBD2 matches 13 bases. The CDR3 sequence is 16 residues long. CDR1 is SEHNR, CDR2 FQNEAQ, per germline (reference sequence). Unmatched junction bases numbered 9, after V lost 5 bases and J lost 5 bases. The CDR3 region is CASSPRGTSGDHEQYF. The CDR3 nucleotides read TGTGCCAGCAGCCCCCGAGGGACTAGCGGGGACCACGAGCAGTACTTC.

This chain joins TRBV18 and TRBJ2-7; 8 bases are shared with TRBD1. This CDR3 is built from 16 residues. The trim removed 3 bases at V and 2 bases at J, leaving 9 bases unmatched. Germline loops: CDR1 KGHSH, CDR2 LQKENI. DNA for the CDR3: TGTGCCAGCTCACCCACCGTTGGACAGGGACCCTACGAGCAGTACGTC. Translating it yields CASSPTVGQGPYEQYV.

The chain employs TRBV4-3 and TRBJ1-3; D may be TRBD1 (5 bases). The germline V gene has CDR1 LGHNA and CDR2 YSLEER. CDR3 length: 15 residues. The V end was cut by 0 bases, the J end by 3 bases, with 9 bases between. The CDR3 DNA is TGCGCCAGCAGCCAAGAGTGGGGGAATGGAAACACCATATATTTT. Amino acid sequence: CASSQEWGNGNTIYF.

The chain couples TRBV19 to TRBJ2-1, with D maybe TRBD2 (7 bases). Germline values: CDR1 LNHDA, CDR2 SQIVND (reference sequence). CDR3 length: 16 residues. V was trimmed by 0 bases and J by 2 bases, leaving 11 bases between them. CDR3 amino acids: CASSIDGGGAYNEQFF. Here the CDR3 DNA reads TGTGCCAGTAGTATAGATGGGGGGGGCGCCTACAATGAGCAGTTCTTC. Full variable domain (missing parts from reference TRBV19 and TRBJ2-1): DGGITQSPKYLFRKEGQNVTLSCEQNLNHDAMYWYRQDPGQGLRLIYYSQIVNDFQKGDIAEGYSVSREKKESFPLTVTSAQKNPTAFYLCASSIDGGGAYNEQFFGPGTRLTVL.

The genes are TRBV5-1 and TRBJ2-1, with D possibly being TRBD1 (5 bases). The V end was cut by 4 bases, the J end by 0 bases, with 14 bases between. The germline CDR1 and CDR2 sequences are SGHRS and YFSETQ. The length of the CDR3 is 16 residues. CDR3 amino acids: CASSLGDRSSYNEQFF. For the CDR3, the DNA is TGCGCCAGCAGCCTGGGTGACAGAAGCTCCTACAATGAGCAGTTCTTC.

In this sample, this clonotype turned up a few times. Written as DNA, the CDR3 is TGTGCCAGCAGCCCCTTGACCAGGGGTGCAACTAATGAAAAACTGTTTTTT. Its translation: CASSPLTRGATNEKLFF. The J gene is TRBJ1-4, the V gene TRBV12-3 or TRBV12-4; D may be TRBD1 (6 bases). The CDR3 totals 17 residues. Between the trimmed V and J ends, which lost 6 bases and 0 bases, there was a span of 17 bases.

V usage is TRBV6-5 and J usage is TRBJ1-1; the D is unclear. This CDR3 spans 11 amino acids. The germline V and J ends were trimmed by 8 bases and 10 bases, with 14 bases remaining between them. The V gene's germline CDR1 is MNHEY and CDR2 SVGAGI. The CDR3 DNA reads TGTGCCAGCCGCCTGGACCGGAGAGCTTTCTTT. Residues: CASRLDRRAFF.

There are a few counts of this clonotype. J is TRBJ2-2 and V is TRBV6-5, with 7 bases that match TRBD1. This CDR3 is 14 amino acids long. The germline gives CDR1 MNHEY, CDR2 SVGAGI. Unmatched junction bases numbered 1, after V lost 0 bases and J lost 6 bases. The chain's CDR3 is CASSYSQGSGELFF. The CDR3, as DNA: TGTGCCAGCAGTTACTCACAGGGGTCCGGGGAGCTGTTTTTT.

V gene TRBV9 combines with J gene TRBJ2-3; TRBD2 aligns across 7 bases. The CDR3 is 13 amino acids. The junction had 6 bases not matched to a gene; V was cut back by 4 bases and J by 7 bases. CDR1 is SGDLS, CDR2 YYNGEE, per germline. The CDR3 sequence: CASSRGELYTQYF. The CDR3 DNA is TGTGCCAGCAGCCGGGGGGAGCTTTATACGCAGTATTTT.

Many counts were recorded for this clonotype. The chain has TRBV5-1 and TRBJ1-6, with D maybe TRBD1 (5 bases). Germline V gene sequence: CDR1 SGHRS, CDR2 YFSETQ. Trimming shortened V by 1 base and J by 5 bases, and 16 bases separated the two germline ends. The CDR3 contains 17 residues. Here the CDR3 reads CASSLRSTENNNSPLHF. For the CDR3, the DNA is TGCGCCAGCAGCTTGCGGTCGACAGAAAACAATAATTCACCCCTCCACTTT.

The chain recombines TRBV7-9 with TRBJ2-1; no definite D call. Germline assignment: CDR1 SEHNR and CDR2 FQNEAQ (reference sequence). With 5 bases removed from V and 0 bases from J, the gap between germline ends came to 17 bases. This CDR3 has 17 residues. The CDR3: CASSPALWRRSYNEQFF. CDR3 bases: TGTGCCAGCAGCCCCGCCCTCTGGCGACGCTCCTACAATGAGCAGTTCTTC.

A remark on this clonotype: One end of the junction varies from germline; a read error may be responsible. The rearrangement links TRBV9 to TRBJ1-2; 11 bases are shared with TRBD1. Looked up from germline, CDR1 is SGDLS and CDR2 is YYNGEE. The CDR3 runs 13 residues. Here the CDR3 reads CASSVAGQGAGAF. The DNA of the CDR3 is TGTGCCAGCAGCGTAGCAGGACAGGGGGCCGGCGCCTTC. The entire variable domain, with the rest obtained from reference TRBV9 and TRBJ1-2, is as follows: DSGVTQTPKHLITATGQRVTLRCSPRSGDLSVYWYQQSLDQGLQFLIQYYNGEERAKGNILERFSAQQFPDLHSELNLSSLELGDSALYFCASSVAGQGAGAFGSGTRLTVV.

The rearrangement links TRBV6-1 to TRBJ1-2; 7 bases agree with TRBD1. Germline V CDR1 and CDR2: MNHNS, SASEGT. The CDR3 is 15 residues long. Losses at the gene ends were 0 bases for V and 2 bases for J; bases not matched to a gene: 3. The CDR3 loop reads CASSEATGTNYGYTF. The CDR3 nucleotides read TGTGCCAGCAGTGAAGCGACAGGGACAAACTATGGCTACACCTTC.

On this clonotype: A read error may be the cause here, since a much bigger clone is one base away. The J gene is TRBJ1-1, the V gene TRBV5-1; no reliable D call. Trimming removed 3 bases from V and 1 base from J, with 4 bases in between. Germline V gene data show CDR1 as SGHRS and CDR2 as YFSETQ. This CDR3 is built from 12 residues. For the CDR3, the DNA is TGCGCCAGCAGCTCGGAGAACACTGAAGCTTTCTTT. Its translation: CASSSENTEAFF.

There are a few counts of this clonotype. The chain carries TRBV7-9 and TRBJ1-2; a weak D match, TRBD1 (6 bases). CDR1 is SEHNR and CDR2 is FQNEAQ in the germline V gene (reference sequence). Trimming stripped 5 bases from V and 3 bases from J, with 13 bases between. The CDR3 sequence is 14 residues long. The CDR3: CASSNYREYYGYTF. The CDR3 DNA reads as TGTGCCAGCAGCAACTACAGGGAATACTATGGCTACACCTTC.

Only a few counts were recorded for this clonotype. V is TRBV5-6 and J is TRBJ2-7; unclear D gene. The CDR3 totals 16 residues. V lost 2 bases and J lost 1, with 16 bases in between. In germline, CDR1 is SGHDT, CDR2 YYEEEE. Here the CDR3 reads CASSFHSATVSYEQYF. CDR3 DNA: TGTGCCAGCAGCTTTCATTCCGCCACGGTGTCCTACGAGCAGTACTTC.

The chain combines TRBV7-8 with TRBJ2-4; D is unclear. The CDR3 contains 14 residues. The ends were cut back, 4 bases at V and 4 bases at J, with 11 bases in the middle. CDR1 and CDR2 from the germline V gene are SGHVS and FQNEAQ. The CDR3 reads CASSSDTKKNIQYF. In DNA form, the CDR3 reads TGTGCCAGCAGCTCGGATACAAAAAAAAACATTCAGTACTTC. Variable domain in full (rest from reference TRBV7-8 and TRBJ2-4): GAGVSQSPRYKVAKRGQDVALRCDPISGHVSLFWYQQALGQGPEFLTYFQNEAQLDKSGLPSDRFFAERPEGSVSTLKIQRTQQEDSAVYLCASSSDTKKNIQYFGAGTRLSVL.